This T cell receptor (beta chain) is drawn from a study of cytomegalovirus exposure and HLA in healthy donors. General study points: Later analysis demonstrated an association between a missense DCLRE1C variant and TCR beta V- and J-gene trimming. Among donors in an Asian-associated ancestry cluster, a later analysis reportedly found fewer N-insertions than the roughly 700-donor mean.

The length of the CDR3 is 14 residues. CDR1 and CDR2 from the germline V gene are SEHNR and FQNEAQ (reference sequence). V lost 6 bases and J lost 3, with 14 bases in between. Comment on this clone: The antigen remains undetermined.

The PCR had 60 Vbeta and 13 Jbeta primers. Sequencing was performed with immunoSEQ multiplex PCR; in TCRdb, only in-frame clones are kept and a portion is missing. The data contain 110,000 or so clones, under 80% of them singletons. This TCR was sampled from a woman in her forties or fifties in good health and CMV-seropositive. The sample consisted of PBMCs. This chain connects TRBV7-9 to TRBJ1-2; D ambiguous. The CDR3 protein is CASRSTGRDYGYTF. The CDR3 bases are TGTGCCAGCAGGTCCACCGGGAGGGACTATGGCTACACCTTC.